Listed below are T cell receptor beta chains from one sample, sequenced in a study of shared clonotypes between healthy human individuals. TCRdb's table, derived via immunoSEQ multiplex PCR, lists solely in-frame clones and lacks some. This sample has approximately 640,000 clones, with 90% found just once. Input material: memory CD8+ T cells from PBMCs. These receptors were obtained from a man between 18 and 29 years old in good health. Some clones in this sample may be carry-over from other donors' samples. The CDR3 runs from the conserved cysteine through the conserved F or W. The order of the fields is V gene, J gene, D gene, clone size, CDR3 protein, CDR3 DNA. D genes are given only for firm matches. Size values are once, few and many counts, or a class for expanded clones, and some rows have none.

v_call: TRBV2
j_call: TRBJ1-2
d_call: -
clone_size: -
cdr3_aa: CASRELGTSYGYTF
cdr3_nt: TGTGCCAGCAGAGAACTCGGGACGAGCTATGGCTACACCTTC

v_call: TRBV27
j_call: TRBJ1-4
d_call: -
clone_size: -
cdr3_aa: CASSPGTIGPYATNEKLFF
cdr3_nt: TGTGCCAGCAGTCCCGGGACGATCGGACCTTATGCAACTAATGAAAAACTGTTTTTT

v_call: TRBV7-9
j_call: TRBJ2-1
d_call: TRBD2
clone_size: -
cdr3_aa: CASSFAIRTSGNYNEQFF
cdr3_nt: TGTGCCAGCAGCTTTGCAATACGGACTAGCGGGAACTACAATGAGCAGTTCTTC

v_call: TRBV6-5
j_call: TRBJ2-5
d_call: TRBD2
clone_size: -
cdr3_aa: CASSSRVSGSQETQYF
cdr3_nt: TGTGCCAGCAGTTCCCGAGTCAGCGGGAGCCAAGAGACCCAGTACTTC

v_call: TRBV7-6
j_call: TRBJ2-3
d_call: -
clone_size: -
cdr3_aa: CASSLMGLFTDTQYF
cdr3_nt: TGTGCCAGCAGCTTAATGGGCCTTTTCACAGATACGCAGTATTTT

v_call: TRBV14
j_call: TRBJ1-1
d_call: -
clone_size: -
cdr3_aa: CASSQKSPEGNTEAFF
cdr3_nt: TGTGCCAGCAGCCAAAAATCCCCCGAGGGGAACACTGAAGCTTTCTTT

v_call: TRBV4-1
j_call: TRBJ1-5
d_call: -
clone_size: -
cdr3_aa: CASSQVGHNQPQHF
cdr3_nt: TGCGCCAGCAGCCAAGTGGGGCACAATCAGCCCCAGCATTTT

v_call: TRBV5-4
j_call: TRBJ2-1
d_call: TRBD2
clone_size: -
cdr3_aa: CASSLVAGGPSEQFF
cdr3_nt: TGTGCCAGCAGCTTAGTGGCGGGAGGGCCAAGTGAGCAGTTCTTC

v_call: TRBV7-9
j_call: TRBJ1-4
d_call: -
clone_size: -
cdr3_aa: CASSRGGGDEKLFF
cdr3_nt: TGTGCCAGCAGCCGGGGTGGGGGTGATGAAAAACTGTTTTTT

v_call: TRBV7-9
j_call: TRBJ2-7
d_call: TRBD2
clone_size: -
cdr3_aa: CASSVSGMVYEQYF
cdr3_nt: TGTGCCAGCAGCGTTAGCGGGATGGTCTACGAGCAGTACTTC

v_call: TRBV15
j_call: TRBJ2-2
d_call: -
clone_size: -
cdr3_aa: CATRERPGELFF
cdr3_nt: TGTGCCACCAGGGAGCGCCCCGGGGAGCTGTTTTTT

v_call: TRBV14
j_call: TRBJ2-7
d_call: -
clone_size: -
cdr3_aa: CASSQRYEQYF
cdr3_nt: TGTGCCAGCAGCCAGAGATACGAGCAGTACTTC

v_call: TRBV7-9
j_call: TRBJ1-4
d_call: -
clone_size: -
cdr3_aa: CASSASLGPVFF
cdr3_nt: TGTGCCAGCAGCGCTAGTCTGGGACCCGTGTTTTTT

v_call: TRBV27
j_call: TRBJ1-1
d_call: -
clone_size: -
cdr3_aa: CASSLIWGETEAFF
cdr3_nt: TGTGCCAGCAGTTTAATCTGGGGGGAAACTGAAGCTTTCTTT

v_call: TRBV27
j_call: TRBJ2-6
d_call: -
clone_size: few
cdr3_aa: CASSSANSGANVLTF
cdr3_nt: TGTGCCAGCAGTTCCGCCAACTCTGGGGCCAACGTCCTGACTTTC

v_call: TRBV4-1
j_call: TRBJ2-6
d_call: -
clone_size: -
cdr3_aa: CASSLAGSGANVLTF
cdr3_nt: TGCGCCAGCAGCCTAGCCGGGTCTGGGGCCAACGTCCTGACTTTC

v_call: TRBV27
j_call: TRBJ2-2
d_call: -
clone_size: -
cdr3_aa: CASSLNLAGELFF
cdr3_nt: TGTGCCAGCAGCCTAAACCTCGCCGGGGAGCTGTTTTTT

v_call: TRBV27
j_call: TRBJ2-1
d_call: TRBD2
clone_size: -
cdr3_aa: CASSLFLAVYNEQFF
cdr3_nt: TGTGCCAGCAGTTTATTTCTAGCGGTGTACAATGAGCAGTTCTTC

v_call: TRBV5-4
j_call: TRBJ1-5
d_call: -
clone_size: -
cdr3_aa: CASSVMPRQPQHF
cdr3_nt: TGTGCCAGCAGCGTTATGCCTCGACAGCCCCAGCATTTT

v_call: TRBV5-1
j_call: TRBJ1-2
d_call: -
clone_size: -
cdr3_aa: CASRLIWGADGYTF
cdr3_nt: TGCGCCAGCAGGTTAATATGGGGAGCCGACGGCTACACCTTC

v_call: TRBV23-1
j_call: TRBJ1-2
d_call: TRBD1
clone_size: -
cdr3_aa: CASRLRGSGYTF
cdr3_nt: TGCGCCAGCAGGCTCAGGGGGAGTGGCTACACCTTC

v_call: TRBV10-2
j_call: TRBJ2-7
d_call: TRBD2
clone_size: -
cdr3_aa: CASSDVPWREAVGEQYF
cdr3_nt: TGCGCCAGCAGTGACGTTCCGTGGCGGGAGGCGGTAGGGGAGCAGTACTTC